This TCR beta chain was obtained from a study of tumor T cells in aggressive B-cell lymphoma. Clones were sequenced by immunoSEQ multiplex PCR, and TCRdb holds only the in-frame ones, with some missing. The sample has thousands of clones, approximately 86% seen once. V was trimmed by 0 bases and J by 2 bases, leaving 8 bases between them. The CDR3 totals 14 residues. Germline values: CDR1 SGDLS, CDR2 YYNGEE. Material for sequencing was tumor tissue. The TCR sequence derives from an adult with diffuse large B cell lymphoma. The V and J genes are TRBV9 and TRBJ1-2; D is undetermined. CDR3 bases: TGTGCCAGCAGCGTAGCTGAGATAAACTATGGCTACACCTTC. It is translated as CASSVAEINYGYTF.